The T cell receptor (beta chain) under discussion was sequenced for a study of beta chain features in type 1 diabetes. General study findings and limits: Type 1 diabetes patients showed a moderate but significant shortening of TCRB CDR3s in all four CD4+ subsets.

This clone was seen a few times. The antigen is undetermined. Germline V gives CDR1 SGHTA, CDR2 FQGNSA. Trimming cost V 7 bases and J 10 bases; bases outside gene matches: 11. The CDR3 loop spans 14 amino acids. The authors reverse transcribed all of the isolated RNA, so sequencing captured expressed TCRB transcripts. Clones were read by immunoSEQ multiplex PCR, and TCRdb kept only the in-frame ones, dropping some. The table has around 250,000 clones, roughly an eighth seen once. The authors sorted CD4+ naive, central memory, regulatory and stem cell-like memory cells via CD45RO/CCR7/CD25/CD127/CD95/CD27.

The origin of this receptor is a man aged 25 to 45 with type 1 diabetes. Sample: naive CD4+ T cells from blood. The V and J genes are TRBV7-2 and TRBJ2-3; 10 nucleotides agree with TRBD2. Here the CDR3 reads CASTRAQREGPQYF. CDR3 sequence (DNA): TGTGCCAGCACCCGGGCCCAGCGGGAGGGCCCGCAGTATTTT.